This passage covers 11 T cell receptor beta chains from one sample sequenced in a study of OX40 agonist ivuxolimab in advanced cancers. Data came from immunoSEQ multiplex PCR; TCRdb stores just in-frame clones and leaves some out. There are 70,000 to 90,000 clones in the sample; 89% occur only once, and 0.3% to 0.45% lies in the top ten. Sequencing used CD4+ or CD8+ T cells sorted from blood, obtained in a trial of the OX40 agonist ivuxolimab. The receptors stem from an adult with an advanced solid tumor such as melanoma, head and neck, liver or kidney cancer.

This clone was seen only a few times. The chain uses TRBV19 and TRBJ2-3, with 9 nucleotides matching TRBD2. This CDR3 has 17 amino acids. Trimming at V came to 1 base and at J to 4 bases, leaving 9 bases not matched to a gene. Germline CDR1 and CDR2: LNHDA and SQIVND (reference sequence). The CDR3: CASSIGDWGLAADTQYF. CDR3 DNA sequence: TGTGCCAGTAGTATAGGGGATTGGGGACTAGCAGCAGATACGCAGTATTTT. Using reference TRBV19 and TRBJ2-3 for the parts outside the CDR3, the full variable domain is DGGITQSPKYLFRKEGQNVTLSCEQNLNHDAMYWYRQDPGQGLRLIYYSQIVNDFQKGDIAEGYSVSREKKESFPLTVTSAQKNPTAFYLCASSIGDWGLAADTQYFGPGTRLTVL.

This sequence joins TRBV29-1 and TRBJ2-7; possible D gene TRBD1, 6 bases. Germline assignment: CDR1 SQVTM and CDR2 ANQGSEA. The CDR3 loop spans 13 amino acids. The V and J ends lost 5 bases and 1 base respectively, with 12 bases between them. The CDR3 DNA reads TGCAGCGTTACAGGGTCCACATCCTACGAGCAGTACTTC. This codes for CSVTGSTSYEQYF.

This chain connects TRBV5-1 to TRBJ2-5; no reliable D call. The CDR3 is made up of 14 amino acids. The germline V and J ends were trimmed by 4 bases and 2 bases, with 12 bases remaining between them. CDR1 and CDR2 (germline): SGHRS, YFSETQ. The DNA for the CDR3 is TGCGCCAGCAGCAGAGAACACGGGCAAGAGACCCAGTACTTC. It codes for CASSREHGQETQYF.

V and J are TRBV4-3 and TRBJ1-2; D is undetermined. V lost 0 bases and J 5 bases, leaving 19 bases between the germline ends. The CDR3 has 17 residues. Germline V lookup: CDR1 LGHNA, CDR2 YSLEER. The CDR3, as DNA: TGCGCCAGCAGCCAAGATTTGTCAGGCAGTCTGCTTTATGGCTACACCTTC. Translated: CASSQDLSGSLLYGYTF.

The genes are TRBV20-1 and TRBJ2-7; D remains unclear. The CDR3 loop spans 11 amino acids. CDR1 is DFQATT, CDR2 SNEGSKA, per germline (reference sequence). Trimming left V 1 base short and J 2 bases short, with 3 bases between. The CDR3 sequence: CSARGAYEQYF. CDR3 in DNA: TGCAGTGCTAGAGGTGCCTACGAGCAGTACTTC.

The J gene is TRBJ2-1, the V gene TRBV19; 9 bases match TRBD2. Germline V CDR1 and CDR2: LNHDA, SQIVND (reference sequence). V was pared by 5 bases and J by 13 bases, with 6 bases of the junction left unmatched. This CDR3 spans 12 amino acids. This CDR3 reads CASSSSGNVQFF. CDR3 in DNA: TGTGCCAGTAGTTCTAGCGGGAACGTTCAGTTCTTC.

This clone was detected once. The rearrangement links TRBV19 to TRBJ1-3; D unresolved. Germline CDR1 LNHDA, CDR2 SQIVND (reference sequence). V gave up 3 bases and J gave up 0 bases, with 6 bases separating them. The CDR3 sequence is 14 residues long. Here the CDR3 reads CASSMSSSGNTIYF. The CDR3 DNA reads TGTGCCAGTAGTATGTCCAGCTCTGGAAACACCATATATTTT.

On this clone: The junction does not match germline at one end; this may be a read error. The rearrangement joins TRBV7-9 to TRBJ1-2; D remains unclear. Looked up from germline, CDR1 is SEHNR and CDR2 is FQNEAQ (reference sequence). This CDR3 contains 11 residues. CDR3 DNA sequence: TGTGCCAGCAGCAACAGCGCAATTCTCAACTTC. Its translation is CASSNSAILNF.

V usage is TRBV7-8 and J usage is TRBJ2-2, with D possibly TRBD2 on 6 matching bases. The germline V gene encodes CDR1 SGHVS and CDR2 FQNEAQ. CDR3 size: 16 residues. Trimming took off 2 bases at V and 4 bases at J, with 14 bases between the two ends. DNA of the CDR3: TGTGCCAGCAGCTTATGGCTAGCGACCTCCACCGGGGAGCTGTTTTTT. This encodes CASSLWLATSTGELFF. Full variable domain (remainder filled in from reference TRBV7-8 and TRBJ2-2): GAGVSQSPRYKVAKRGQDVALRCDPISGHVSLFWYQQALGQGPEFLTYFQNEAQLDKSGLPSDRFFAERPEGSVSTLKIQRTQQEDSAVYLCASSLWLATSTGELFFGEGSRLTVL.

This chain uses TRBV21-1 with TRBJ1-1. TRBV21-1 is an annotated pseudogene. The CDR3 totals 14 residues. CDR3 coding DNA: TGTGCCAGCAGCAAAGCGCGGGGGCAGGGTGAAGCTTTCTTT. It is translated as CASSKARGQGEAFF.

V usage is TRBV7-2 and J usage is TRBJ2-7, with D tentatively TRBD2 (5 bases). Between the trimmed V and J ends, which lost 2 bases and 0 bases, there was a span of 8 bases. Germline V gives CDR1 SGHTA, CDR2 FQGNSA. CDR3 length: 14 amino acids. The CDR3 here is CASSLSGISYEQYF. In nucleotides, the CDR3 is TGTGCCAGCAGCTTATCCGGGATCTCCTACGAGCAGTACTTC. Combining the CDR3 with reference TRBV7-2 and TRBJ2-7 gives the whole variable domain GAGVSQSPSNKVTEKGKDVELRCDPISGHTALYWYRQSLGQGLEFLIYFQGNSAPDKSGLPSDRFSAERTGGSVSTLTIQRTQQEDSAVYLCASSLSGISYEQYFGPGTRLTVT.